This T cell receptor beta chain originates from a study of T cells and copy number aberrations in small-cell lung cancer. Whole-study results and caveats: Most clones, roughly 79.9-98%, were restricted to a single tumor region. Tumors with more copy number aberrations had lower T-cell density, richness, clonality. Versus adjacent lung, tumor T-cell richness and clonality were lower; density nonsignificantly.

The table came from immunoSEQ multiplex PCR; TCRdb's copy has only in-frame clones and leaves some out. The sample has around 6,200 clones, approximately 76% seen once. The CDR3 spans 15 residues. After removal of 1 base from V and 5 bases from J, the junction contained 5 bases not matched to a gene. CDR1 and CDR2 (germline): SEHNR, FQNEAQ (reference sequence). To note about this clone: Its target is unknown.

The receptor comes from a man aged 45 to 65 with small cell lung cancer. Specimen: tumor tissue. The chain carries TRBV7-9 and TRBJ2-1, with 7 bases matching TRBD2. This chain's CDR3 is CASSLVAGAHNEQFF. The DNA of the CDR3 is TGTGCCAGCAGCTTAGTGGCGGGAGCCCACAATGAGCAGTTCTTC.